A single sample gave rise to the 19 T cell receptor beta chains below, sequenced in a study of beta chain features in type 1 diabetes. TCRB transcripts that were expressed got sequenced, as all of the isolated RNA had been reverse transcribed. Only in-frame clones appear in the TCRdb table, and some are missing; sequencing was by immunoSEQ multiplex PCR. The sample holds about 710,000 clones, 11% to 15% seen once. Broader study findings: TCRB CDR3s were moderately but significantly shorter in Type 1 diabetes patients in all four CD4+ subsets.

These TCRs are of unknown antigen specificity. The sample consisted of naive CD4+ T cells from blood. The receptor source for this set is a man younger than 35 with type 1 diabetes.

The CDR3 loop reads CASSPGGAQETQYF. CDR3 coding DNA: TGTGCCAGCAGTCCGGGGGGAGCCCAAGAGACCCAGTACTTC. V gene TRBV2 combines with J gene TRBJ2-5, with TRBD2 matching over 7 bases. CDR1 is SNHLY and CDR2 is FYNNEI in the germline V gene. V lost 5 bases, J lost 1 base, and 4 bases stayed unmatched. The CDR3 is 14 residues long.

J is TRBJ2-7 and V is TRBV29-1; 10 bases are shared with TRBD1. V gave up 6 bases and J gave up 0 bases; unmatched junction bases: 5. Germline V gives CDR1 SQVTM, CDR2 ANQGSEA. There are 14 residues in the CDR3. DNA for the CDR3: TGCAGCGTCTGGACAGGGGGTTACTCCTACGAGCAGTACTTC. Its translation is CSVWTGGYSYEQYF.

J is TRBJ1-2 and V is TRBV7-2; 7 bases line up with TRBD1. Looked up from germline, CDR1 is SGHTA and CDR2 is FQGNSA. V was clipped by 5 bases and J by 4 bases; unmatched bases: 13. CDR3 length equals 16 residues. The CDR3 loop reads CASSPQSGQSVYGYTF. The CDR3 region has the DNA TGTGCCAGCAGCCCACAATCGGGACAGTCGGTCTATGGCTACACCTTC.

This clone has more than one count but fewer than ten. This chain connects TRBV7-2 to TRBJ2-1, with TRBD2 matching 10 bases. J lost 4 bases, V lost 6 bases, and 3 bases had no gene match. The length of the CDR3 is 14 residues. CDR1 and CDR2 (germline): SGHTA, FQGNSA. CDR3 sequence reads: CASRTSGSYNEQFF. The CDR3 bases are TGTGCCAGCAGGACTAGCGGGTCATACAATGAGCAGTTCTTC.

The rearrangement joins TRBV18 to TRBJ2-7; D uncertain. The V gene lost 3 bases and the J gene lost 5 bases, with 11 bases spanning the gap. This CDR3 region has 13 residues. The germline V gene has CDR1 KGHSH and CDR2 LQKENI. The CDR3 DNA sequence: TGTGCCAGCTCACCCCAGCCTAATGACGAGCAGTACTTC. Its translation: CASSPQPNDEQYF.

This clone showed up just a few times. V gene TRBV4-1 combines with J gene TRBJ2-7; D ambiguous. CDR3 length: 15 residues. Trimming left V 2 bases short and J 0 bases short, with 11 bases between. Germline V lookup: CDR1 MGHRA, CDR2 YSYEKL. CDR3 nucleotides: TGCGCCAGCAGCCAAACTCATGATGTCTCCTACGAGCAGTACTTC. Its translation: CASSQTHDVSYEQYF.

This sequence joins TRBV19 and TRBJ1-5; 9 bases are a match to TRBD1. Germline V CDR1 and CDR2: LNHDA, SQIVND (reference sequence). The CDR3 loop spans 14 amino acids. The trim removed 7 bases at V and 7 bases at J, leaving 8 bases unmatched. The CDR3 loop reads CASKGQGVRQPQHF. The CDR3, as DNA: TGTGCCAGTAAGGGACAGGGTGTTCGACAGCCCCAGCATTTT. Combining the CDR3 with reference TRBV19 and TRBJ1-5 gives the whole variable domain DGGITQSPKYLFRKEGQNVTLSCEQNLNHDAMYWYRQDPGQGLRLIYYSQIVNDFQKGDIAEGYSVSREKKESFPLTVTSAQKNPTAFYLCASKGQGVRQPQHFGDGTRLSIL.

This clone was detected a few times. The J gene is TRBJ1-1, the V gene TRBV4-3, with D unresolved. The V and J ends lost 5 bases and 1 base respectively, with 14 bases between them. From germline, CDR1 is LGHNA and CDR2 YSLEER. CDR3 length: 15 residues. The CDR3 here is CASSKVNVQNTEAFF. DNA for the CDR3: TGCGCCAGCAGCAAAGTTAACGTCCAGAACACTGAAGCTTTCTTT.

The rearrangement uses TRBV15 and TRBJ2-4, with 7 bases identical to TRBD2. This CDR3 is built from 15 residues. Germline lookup yields CDR1 LNHNV and CDR2 YYDKDF (reference sequence). V lost 2 bases, J lost 5 bases, and 6 bases stayed unmatched. The CDR3: CATSRPDGRENIQYF. The CDR3 nucleotides are TGTGCCACCAGCAGACCGGATGGGAGGGAAAACATTCAGTACTTC.

This clone has just a few counts. A junction boundary mismatches the germline segment, possibly from a read error. The chain has TRBV2 and TRBJ2-3, with TRBD1 as a possible D gene (6 bases). The germline CDR1 and CDR2 sequences are SNHLY and FYNNEI. The CDR3 has 12 amino acids. CDR3 protein: CASSTTGTITSF. CDR3 bases: TGTGCCAGCAGTACTACCGGGACAATTACTTCCTTT.

The sample holds a few counts of this clone. V gene TRBV28 combines with J gene TRBJ1-1, with D hard to call. Trimming pared 3 bases from V and 1 base from J, leaving 27 bases between. The CDR3 extends over 20 amino acids. The V gene's germline CDR1 is MDHEN and CDR2 SYDVKM. The CDR3 protein is CASSFFYLGQNRKENTEAFF. CDR3 in DNA: TGTGCCAGCAGTTTTTTTTATTTAGGTCAGAACCGAAAAGAGAACACTGAAGCTTTCTTT.

The rearrangement links TRBV30 to TRBJ1-2; D might be TRBD1 (5 bases). The CDR3 has 14 amino acids. Germline CDR1 and CDR2: GTSNPN and SVGIG (reference sequence). V shed 4 bases and J shed 1 base, with 13 bases lying between them. The DNA of the CDR3 is TGTGCCTGGAACAGACAGCCGAGTAACTATGGCTACACCTTC. It translates to CAWNRQPSNYGYTF.

The J gene is TRBJ2-5, the V gene TRBV5-6; TRBD1 might be the D (6 bases). The CDR3 has 14 amino acids. V lost 5 bases and J lost 5, with 16 bases in between. Germline CDR1 reads SGHDT; CDR2 reads YYEEEE. In DNA form, the CDR3 reads TGTGCCAGCAGTCAACAGGGACGGTCCGAGACCCAGTACTTC. It codes for CASSQQGRSETQYF.

The chain couples TRBV30 to TRBJ2-5; 7 positions match TRBD1. Germline V gene data show CDR1 as GTSNPN and CDR2 as SVGIG (reference sequence). This CDR3 is 13 amino acids long. V gave up 0 bases and J gave up 5 bases; unmatched junction bases: 3. The DNA for the CDR3 is TGTGCCTGGAGTGTAATCAGGGGGGAGACCCAGTACTTC. This codes for CAWSVIRGETQYF.

There are a few counts of this clone. The chain employs TRBV4-1 and TRBJ2-1, with 9 bases matching TRBD2. Losses at the gene ends were 0 bases for V and 7 bases for J; bases not matched to a gene: 10. Germline loops: CDR1 MGHRA, CDR2 YSYEKL. The CDR3 is 17 amino acids. As DNA, the CDR3 is TGCGCCAGCAGCCAAGATCAGAGGCGGGAGGGCCGGAATGAGCAGTTCTTC. This encodes CASSQDQRREGRNEQFF.

The chain is built from TRBV19 and TRBJ1-1; TRBD1 matches at 8 bases. CDR3 length equals 13 residues. Germline lookup yields CDR1 LNHDA and CDR2 SQIVND (reference sequence). V shed 9 bases and J 6 bases; nucleotides not matched to a gene: 9. The CDR3 reads CASLQDRVAEAFF. Here the CDR3 DNA reads TGTGCCAGCCTACAGGACAGGGTCGCTGAAGCTTTCTTT.

This clone has a handful of counts. This rearrangement joins TRBV25-1 to TRBJ2-7, with D hard to call. Trimming pared 7 bases from V and 4 bases from J, leaving 14 bases between. From germline, CDR1 is MGHDK and CDR2 SYGVNS. The CDR3 has 13 residues. The CDR3 sequence is CASTPKSSYEQYF. DNA for the CDR3: TGTGCCAGCACTCCTAAATCGAGTTACGAGCAGTACTTC.

CDR3 bases: TGTGCCAGCAGCTTAGCGGCATGGACAGGGGGAAGAGATACGCAGTATTTT. Translating gives CASSLAAWTGGRDTQYF. The chain has TRBV7-9 and TRBJ2-3; the match to TRBD1 covers 10 bases. J gave up 5 bases and V 0 bases, and 8 bases lay outside the gene matches. Germline CDR1 is SEHNR and CDR2 is FQNEAQ (reference sequence). This CDR3 is built from 17 residues.

This clone has just a few counts. The chain combines TRBV2 with TRBJ2-2, with D hard to call. V lost 6 bases and J lost 6, with 23 bases in between. This CDR3 has 17 amino acids. The germline gives CDR1 SNHLY, CDR2 FYNNEI. Written as DNA, the CDR3 is TGTGCCAGCAGCGAGGAACCGGCCCAGTTTGGGGCCGGGGAGCTGTTTTTT. Its translation: CASSEEPAQFGAGELFF.